A few counts support the clone carrying this T cell receptor (beta chain). The method was immunoSEQ multiplex PCR; TCRdb's version includes in-frame clones alone and lacks a portion of them. The profile covers approximately 81,000 clones, with around 84% appearing a single time and roughly 21% taken by the ten largest. This entry comes from a study of identifying expanded T cells in peripheral blood. The CDR3 covers 15 residues. CDR1 is SGHNT, CDR2 YENEEA, per germline. Trimming took off 4 bases at V and 0 bases at J, with 9 bases between the two ends. The sequencing input was blood. The clonotype comes from a person aged 18-70 years in good health. The chain carries TRBV11-3 and TRBJ2-2; D could derive from TRBD1 or TRBD2 (6 bases each). The DNA of the CDR3 is TGTGCCAGCAGCTATAGGGGGGCGAACACCGGGGAGCTGTTTTTT. Amino acid sequence: CASSYRGANTGELFF.